This T cell receptor beta chain was found in a study of blood T cell repertoires in COVID-19. Looking at the study overall: COVID-19 samples collected from the United States, Italy and Spain covered acute and convalescent phases. Sample material is recorded as cDNA or gDNA derived from T cells, B-cell-depleted T cells, or PBMCs.

This clone has just one count. The CDR3 has 16 residues. In germline, CDR1 is MNHEY, CDR2 SVGAGI. Trimming took off 0 bases at V and 2 bases at J, with 11 bases between the two ends. The repertoire was sequenced with immunoSEQ multiplex PCR; TCRdb's copy has only in-frame clones and lacks some. The sample lists fewer than 300,000 clones; over 75% were seen once. J is TRBJ2-1 and V is TRBV6-5, with D possibly being TRBD2 (6 bases). The sequencing input was peripheral blood. This TCR came from a man in his late teens or twenties with active or convalescent COVID-19. CDR3 loop: CASSYSLAGPYNEQFF. The CDR3 region has the DNA TGTGCCAGCAGTTACTCATTGGCGGGGCCCTACAATGAGCAGTTCTTC.